The entry below describes one TCR beta chain. The antigen is not known. The assay was immunoSEQ multiplex PCR, and TCRdb's table has in-frame clones only and misses some. The sample yields tens of thousands of clones, approximately 87% seen once. These data originate in a study of pediatric ulcerative colitis. Findings and limits, study-wide: Two patients had blood samples with substantially reduced template counts.

J lost 1 base, V lost 5 bases, and 3 bases had no gene match. Germline CDR1 reads LGHNT; CDR2 reads FRNRAP. CDR3 length equals 15 residues. The blood sample was taken during the colonoscopy visit. This chain links TRBV12-5 with TRBJ2-1; 9 nucleotides align to TRBD2. This sequence was found in a boy aged 5-17 years with severe ulcerative colitis. What was sequenced was blood. The CDR3 is CASGPTSGSYNEQFF. The DNA for the CDR3 is TGTGCTAGTGGTCCTACTAGCGGGTCCTACAATGAGCAGTTCTTC.